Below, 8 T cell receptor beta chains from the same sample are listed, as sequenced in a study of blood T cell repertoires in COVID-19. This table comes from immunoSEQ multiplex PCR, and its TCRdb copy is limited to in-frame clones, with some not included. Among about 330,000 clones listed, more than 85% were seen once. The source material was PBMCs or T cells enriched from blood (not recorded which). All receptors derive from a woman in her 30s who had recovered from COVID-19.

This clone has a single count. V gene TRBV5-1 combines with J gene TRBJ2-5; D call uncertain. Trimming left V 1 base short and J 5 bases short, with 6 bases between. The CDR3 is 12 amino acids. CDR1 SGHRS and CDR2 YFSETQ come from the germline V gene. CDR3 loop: CASSLKSETQYF. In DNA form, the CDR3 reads TGCGCCAGCAGCTTGAAGAGTGAGACCCAGTACTTC.

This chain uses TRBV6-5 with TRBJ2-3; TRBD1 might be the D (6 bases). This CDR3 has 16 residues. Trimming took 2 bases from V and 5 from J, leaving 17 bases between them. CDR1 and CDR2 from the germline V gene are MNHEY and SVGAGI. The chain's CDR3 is CASSYVGTQFRDTQYF. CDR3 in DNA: TGTGCCAGCAGTTACGTAGGGACACAATTTCGAGATACGCAGTATTTT.

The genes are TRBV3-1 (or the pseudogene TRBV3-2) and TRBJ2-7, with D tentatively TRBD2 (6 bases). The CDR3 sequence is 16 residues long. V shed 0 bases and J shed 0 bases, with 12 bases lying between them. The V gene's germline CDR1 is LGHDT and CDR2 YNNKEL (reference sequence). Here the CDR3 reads CASSQDSGVGSYEQYF. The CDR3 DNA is TGTGCCAGCAGCCAAGATTCGGGGGTAGGCTCCTACGAGCAGTACTTC.

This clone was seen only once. The CDR3 sequence is CASSLEGKPRKLFF. The CDR3, as DNA: TGTGCCAGCAGCTTAGAGGGGAAGCCGAGGAAACTGTTTTTT. The chain employs TRBV7-8 and TRBJ1-4; TRBD1 might be the D (5 bases). CDR1 and CDR2 (germline): SGHVS, FQNEAQ. CDR3 length: 14 residues. V gave up 1 base and J gave up 11 bases, with 14 bases separating them.

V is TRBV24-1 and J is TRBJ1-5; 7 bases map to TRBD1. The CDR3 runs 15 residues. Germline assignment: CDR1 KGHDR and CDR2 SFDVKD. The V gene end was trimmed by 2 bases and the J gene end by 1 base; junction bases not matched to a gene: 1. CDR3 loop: CATSDSGGSNQPQHF. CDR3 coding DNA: TGTGCCACCAGTGATTCAGGGGGGAGCAATCAGCCCCAGCATTTT.

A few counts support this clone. CDR3 bases: TGCGCCAGCAGCCCCAGAGTCGAACCGGGGGATAGCAATCAGCCCCAGCATTTT. Amino acid sequence: CASSPRVEPGDSNQPQHF. The chain couples TRBV23-1 to TRBJ1-5, with D perhaps TRBD1 (5 bases). TRBV23-1 is known as an ORF, though its function is uncertain. Between the trimmed V and J ends, which lost 6 bases and 0 bases, there was a span of 21 bases. CDR3 length: 18 amino acids.

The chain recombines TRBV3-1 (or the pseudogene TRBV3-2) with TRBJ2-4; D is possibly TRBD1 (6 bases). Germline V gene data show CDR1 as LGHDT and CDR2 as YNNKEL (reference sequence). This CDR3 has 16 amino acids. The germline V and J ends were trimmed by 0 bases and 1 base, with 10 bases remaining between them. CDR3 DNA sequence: TGTGCCAGCAGCCAAGAAGGGGGTAGTGCCAAAAACATTCAGTACTTC. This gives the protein CASSQEGGSAKNIQYF.

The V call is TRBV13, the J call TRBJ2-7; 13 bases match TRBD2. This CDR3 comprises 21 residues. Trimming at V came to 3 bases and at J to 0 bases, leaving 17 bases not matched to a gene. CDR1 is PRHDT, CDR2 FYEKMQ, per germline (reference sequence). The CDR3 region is CASSFSFHGLAGALSSYEQYF. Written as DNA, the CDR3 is TGTGCCAGCAGCTTTTCATTCCACGGACTAGCGGGGGCCTTGAGCTCCTACGAGCAGTACTTC. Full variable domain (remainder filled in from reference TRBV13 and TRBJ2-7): AAGVIQSPRHLIKEKRETATLKCYPIPRHDTVYWYQQGPGQDPQFLISFYEKMQSDKGSIPDRFSAQQFSDYHSELNMSSLELGDSALYFCASSFSFHGLAGALSSYEQYFGPGTRLTVT.